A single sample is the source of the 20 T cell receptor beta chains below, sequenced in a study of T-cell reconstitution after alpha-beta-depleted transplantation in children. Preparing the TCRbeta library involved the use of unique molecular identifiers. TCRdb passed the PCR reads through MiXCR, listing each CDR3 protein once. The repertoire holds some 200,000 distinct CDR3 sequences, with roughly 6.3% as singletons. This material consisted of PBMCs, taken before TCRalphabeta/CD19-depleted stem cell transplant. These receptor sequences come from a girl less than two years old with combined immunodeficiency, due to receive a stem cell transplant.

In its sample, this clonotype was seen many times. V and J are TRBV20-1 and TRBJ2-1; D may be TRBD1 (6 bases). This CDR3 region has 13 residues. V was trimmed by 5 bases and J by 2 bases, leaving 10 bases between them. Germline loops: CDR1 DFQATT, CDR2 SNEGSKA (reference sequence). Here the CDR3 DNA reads TGCAGTGCTTTACAGGGAACCTACAATGAGCAGTTCTTC. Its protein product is CSALQGTYNEQFF.

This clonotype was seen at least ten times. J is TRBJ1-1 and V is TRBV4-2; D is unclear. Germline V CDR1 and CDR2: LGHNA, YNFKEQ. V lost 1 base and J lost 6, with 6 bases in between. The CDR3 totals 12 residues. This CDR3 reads CASSQGGAEAFF. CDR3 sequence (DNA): TGTGCCAGCAGCCAAGGGGGAGCTGAAGCTTTCTTT.

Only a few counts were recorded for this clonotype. This CDR3 reads CASSLNHLGVRNTEAFF. CDR3 nucleotide sequence: TGTGCCAGCAGCTTAAATCATTTGGGAGTTAGGAACACTGAAGCTTTCTTT. This rearrangement joins TRBV7-3 to TRBJ1-1; D is ambiguous. This CDR3 has 17 residues. Trimming took 1 base from V and 1 from J, leaving 16 bases between them. The germline V gene has CDR1 SGHTA and CDR2 FQGTGA.

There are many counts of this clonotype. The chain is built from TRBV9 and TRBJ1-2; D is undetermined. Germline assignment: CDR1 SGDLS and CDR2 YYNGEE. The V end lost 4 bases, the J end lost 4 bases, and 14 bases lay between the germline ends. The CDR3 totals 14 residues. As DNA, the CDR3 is TGTGCCAGCAGCACTCTCGACGGACCCTATGGCTACACCTTC. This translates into CASSTLDGPYGYTF.

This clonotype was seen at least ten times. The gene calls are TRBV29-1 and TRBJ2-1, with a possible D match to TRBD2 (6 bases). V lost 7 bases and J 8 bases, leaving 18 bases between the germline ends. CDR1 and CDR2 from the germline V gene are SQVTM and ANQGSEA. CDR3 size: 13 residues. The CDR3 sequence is CSAGGGLLDEQFF. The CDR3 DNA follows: TGCAGCGCTGGGGGAGGACTCCTGGATGAGCAGTTCTTC.

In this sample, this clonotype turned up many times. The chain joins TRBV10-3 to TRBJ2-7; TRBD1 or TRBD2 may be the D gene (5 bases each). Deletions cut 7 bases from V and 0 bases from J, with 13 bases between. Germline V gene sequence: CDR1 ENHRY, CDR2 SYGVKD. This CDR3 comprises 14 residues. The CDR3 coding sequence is TGTGCCATCAATAAGGGACCCAGCTCCTACGAGCAGTACTTC. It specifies CAINKGPSSYEQYF.

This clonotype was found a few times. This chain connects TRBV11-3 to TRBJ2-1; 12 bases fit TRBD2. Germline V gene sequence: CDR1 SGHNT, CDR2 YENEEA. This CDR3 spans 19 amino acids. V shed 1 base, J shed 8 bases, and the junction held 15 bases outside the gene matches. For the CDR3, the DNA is TGTGCCAGCAGCTTAGCTCTAGCGGGAGGGCCGGGTCGCAGCTATGAGCAGTTCTTC. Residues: CASSLALAGGPGRSYEQFF.

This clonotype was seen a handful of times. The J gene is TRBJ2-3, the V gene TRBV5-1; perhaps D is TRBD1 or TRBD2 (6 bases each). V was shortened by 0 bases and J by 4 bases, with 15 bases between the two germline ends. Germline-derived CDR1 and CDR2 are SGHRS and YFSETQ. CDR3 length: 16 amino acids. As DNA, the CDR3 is TGCGCCAGCAGCTTGGACCGGGGGCTAAACGCAGATACGCAGTATTTT. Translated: CASSLDRGLNADTQYF.

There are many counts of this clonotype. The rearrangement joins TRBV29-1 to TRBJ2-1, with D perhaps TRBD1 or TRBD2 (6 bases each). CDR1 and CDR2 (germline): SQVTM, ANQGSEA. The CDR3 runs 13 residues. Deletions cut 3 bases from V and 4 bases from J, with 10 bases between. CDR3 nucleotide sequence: TGCAGCGTTGAGGGGGGACATTACAATGAGCAGTTCTTC. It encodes CSVEGGHYNEQFF.

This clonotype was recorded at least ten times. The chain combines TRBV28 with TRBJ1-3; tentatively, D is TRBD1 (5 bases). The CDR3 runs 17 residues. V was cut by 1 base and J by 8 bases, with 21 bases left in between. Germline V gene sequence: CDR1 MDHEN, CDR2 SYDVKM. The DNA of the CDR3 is TGTGCCAGCAGTTTATCCTCTTCGCAGGGTAACGGAGACACCATATATTTT. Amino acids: CASSLSSSQGNGDTIYF.

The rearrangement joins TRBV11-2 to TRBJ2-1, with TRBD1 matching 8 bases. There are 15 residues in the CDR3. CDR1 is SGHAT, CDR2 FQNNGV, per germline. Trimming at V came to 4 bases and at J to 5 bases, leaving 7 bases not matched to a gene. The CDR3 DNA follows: TGTGCCAGCAGCTGGACAGGGAGAAGAGACAATGAGCAGTTCTTC. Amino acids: CASSWTGRRDNEQFF. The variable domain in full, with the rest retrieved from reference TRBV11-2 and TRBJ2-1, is EAGVAQSPRYKIIEKRQSVAFWCNPISGHATLYWYQQILGQGPKLLIQFQNNGVVDDSQLPKDRFSAERLKGVDSTLKIQPAKLEDSAVYLCASSWTGRRDNEQFFGPGTRLTVL.

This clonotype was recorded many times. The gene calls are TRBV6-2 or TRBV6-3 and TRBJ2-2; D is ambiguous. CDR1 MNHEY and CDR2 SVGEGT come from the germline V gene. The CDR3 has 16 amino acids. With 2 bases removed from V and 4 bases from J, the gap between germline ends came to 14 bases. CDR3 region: CASSYPLSPSTGELFF. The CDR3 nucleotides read TGTGCCAGCAGTTACCCACTGAGCCCCTCCACCGGGGAGCTGTTTTTT.

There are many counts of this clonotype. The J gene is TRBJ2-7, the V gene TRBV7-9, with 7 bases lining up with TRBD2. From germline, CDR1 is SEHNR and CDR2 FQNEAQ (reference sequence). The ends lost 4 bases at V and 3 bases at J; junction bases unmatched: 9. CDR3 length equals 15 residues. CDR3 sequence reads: CASSSLADDIYEQYF. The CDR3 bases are TGTGCCAGCAGCTCCCTAGCGGATGACATCTACGAGCAGTACTTC. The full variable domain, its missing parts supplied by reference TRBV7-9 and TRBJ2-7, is DTGVSQNPRHKITKRGQNVTFRCDPISEHNRLYWYRQTLGQGPEFLTYFQNEAQLEKSRLLSDRFSAERPKGSFSTLEIQRTEQGDSAMYLCASSSLADDIYEQYFGPGTRLTVT.

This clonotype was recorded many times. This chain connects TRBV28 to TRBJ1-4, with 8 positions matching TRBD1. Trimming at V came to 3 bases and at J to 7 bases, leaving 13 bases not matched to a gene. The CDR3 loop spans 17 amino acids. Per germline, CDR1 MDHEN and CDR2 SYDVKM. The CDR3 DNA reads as TGTGCCAGCAGTTTTCACAGGGGGGGGGCGACGAGTGAAAAACTGTTTTTT. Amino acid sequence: CASSFHRGGATSEKLFF.

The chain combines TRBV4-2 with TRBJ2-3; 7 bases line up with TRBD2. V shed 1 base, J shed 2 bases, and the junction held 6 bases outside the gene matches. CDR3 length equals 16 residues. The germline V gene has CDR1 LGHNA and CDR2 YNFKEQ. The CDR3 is CASSQGLADLTDTQYF. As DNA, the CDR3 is TGTGCCAGCAGCCAAGGTCTAGCGGACCTCACAGATACGCAGTATTTT.

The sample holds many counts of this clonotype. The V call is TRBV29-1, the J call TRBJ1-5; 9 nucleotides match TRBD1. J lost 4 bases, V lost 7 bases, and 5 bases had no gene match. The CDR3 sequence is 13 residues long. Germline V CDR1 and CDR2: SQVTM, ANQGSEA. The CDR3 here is CSAGTGRNQPQHF. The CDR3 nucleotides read TGCAGCGCCGGGACAGGGAGGAATCAGCCCCAGCATTTT.

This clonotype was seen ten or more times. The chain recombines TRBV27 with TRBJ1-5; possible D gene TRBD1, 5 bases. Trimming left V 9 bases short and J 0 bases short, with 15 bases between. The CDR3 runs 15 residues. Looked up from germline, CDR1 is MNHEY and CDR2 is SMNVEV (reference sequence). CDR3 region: CASKETVNSNQPQHF. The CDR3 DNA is TGTGCCAGTAAGGAGACAGTGAATAGCAATCAGCCCCAGCATTTT.

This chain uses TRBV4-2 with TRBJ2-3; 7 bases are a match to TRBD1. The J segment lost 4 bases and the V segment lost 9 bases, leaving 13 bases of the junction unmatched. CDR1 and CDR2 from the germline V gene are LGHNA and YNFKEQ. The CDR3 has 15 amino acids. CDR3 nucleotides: TGTGCCAGGGGGCCCGGGGACAGTAAGGCAGATACGCAGTATTTT. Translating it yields CARGPGDSKADTQYF.

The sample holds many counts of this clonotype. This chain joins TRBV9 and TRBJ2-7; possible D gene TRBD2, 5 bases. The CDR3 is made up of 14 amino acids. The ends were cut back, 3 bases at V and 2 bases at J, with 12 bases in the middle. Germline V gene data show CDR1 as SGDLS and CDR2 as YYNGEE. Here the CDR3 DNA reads TGTGCCAGCAGCGCAGGACTTAGGCCCTACGAGCAGTACTTC. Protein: CASSAGLRPYEQYF.

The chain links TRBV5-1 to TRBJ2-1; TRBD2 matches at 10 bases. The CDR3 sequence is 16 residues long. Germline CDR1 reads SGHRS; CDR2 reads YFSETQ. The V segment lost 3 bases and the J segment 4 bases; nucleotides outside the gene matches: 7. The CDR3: CASSSPVSGGYNEQFF. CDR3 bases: TGCGCCAGCAGCTCTCCCGTTAGCGGGGGGTACAATGAGCAGTTCTTC.